These T cell receptor beta chains were read from a single sample in a study of cytomegalovirus exposure and HLA in healthy donors. Method: immunoSEQ multiplex PCR; TCRdb's copy keeps in-frame clones and lacks some. Of 190,000 or so clones detected, approximately 83% appear once; the ten largest clones hold approximately 10%. The sequenced sample consisted of PBMCs. The receptors were sampled from a woman between 45 and 60 years old in good health and CMV-seropositive. Both conserved end residues are part of each CDR3. Each record gives: D gene, V gene, clone size, J gene, CDR3 DNA, CDR3 protein. A D gene is named only where the DNA matches it firmly. The size field is filled for only some rows; it gives once, few, many or a size class.

D: NA
V: TRBV12-2
size: NA
J: TRBJ1-3
DNA: TGTGCAAGTCGCCCCCTGGGGCGGGGGAGAAACACCATATATTTT
CDR3: CASRPLGRGRNTIYF

D: TRBD1
V: TRBV28
size: NA
J: TRBJ2-7
DNA: TGTGCCAGCAGCACCGGGACAGGGGGCTACGAGCAGTACTTC
CDR3: CASSTGTGGYEQYF

D: TRBD1
V: TRBV7-9
size: NA
J: TRBJ2-7
DNA: TGTGCCAGCAGCCCCGGGACAGGGGGTTTCTACGAGCAGTACTTC
CDR3: CASSPGTGGFYEQYF

D: TRBD1
V: TRBV30
size: once
J: TRBJ1-1
DNA: TGTGCCTGGCGACACCCAGGGGGCTTCGCTGAAGCTTTCTTT
CDR3: CAWRHPGGFAEAFF

D: TRBD2
V: TRBV30
size: NA
J: TRBJ2-2
DNA: TGTGCCTGGAGGACAGCGGGGGCTGGTAGCGGGGAGCTGTTTTTT
CDR3: CAWRTAGAGSGELFF

D: NA
V: TRBV11-2
size: NA
J: TRBJ2-7
DNA: TGTGCCAGCAGCTTAGAGACTATCCCCTCCTACGAGCAGTACTTC
CDR3: CASSLETIPSYEQYF

D: TRBD1
V: TRBV25-1
size: NA
J: TRBJ1-4
DNA: TGTGCCAGCAGTGAATACCGGGGGACAGGGAATGAAAAACTGTTTTTT
CDR3: CASSEYRGTGNEKLFF

D: NA
V: TRBV9
size: NA
J: TRBJ2-1
DNA: TGTGCCAGCAGCCCCCTTTCGCGGGGAGCCTACAATGAGCAGTTCTTC
CDR3: CASSPLSRGAYNEQFF

D: NA
V: TRBV9
size: NA
J: TRBJ2-5
DNA: TGTGCCAGCAGCCCCAGCGGGTCGCAAGAGACCCAGTACTTC
CDR3: CASSPSGSQETQYF

D: NA
V: TRBV12-5
size: NA
J: TRBJ2-3
DNA: TGTGCTAGTGGTTTGGGCGATTCAGGGGTAGGTACGCAGTATTTT
CDR3: CASGLGDSGVGTQYF

D: TRBD2
V: TRBV29-1
size: NA
J: TRBJ2-1
DNA: TGCAGCGTTCGCACTAGCGGGGGTTCCGATGAGCAGTTCTTC
CDR3: CSVRTSGGSDEQFF

D: NA
V: TRBV6-1
size: few
J: TRBJ2-7
DNA: TGTGCCAGCAGTGTTGGCGGTGACTACGAGCAGTACTTC
CDR3: CASSVGGDYEQYF

D: TRBD1
V: TRBV5-1
size: NA
J: TRBJ2-7
DNA: TGCGCCAGCAGCCTTCGACAGGGGGCCTACGAGCAGTACTTC
CDR3: CASSLRQGAYEQYF

D: TRBD1
V: TRBV6-5
size: NA
J: TRBJ2-1
DNA: TGTGCCAGCAGTTACTCTCCAGGGGGCTACAATGAGCAGTTCTTC
CDR3: CASSYSPGGYNEQFF

D: NA
V: TRBV11-2
size: NA
J: TRBJ1-2
DNA: TGTGCCAGCTTATTTTCGGTGGGAGGCTATGGCTACACCTTC
CDR3: CASLFSVGGYGYTF

D: NA
V: TRBV25-1
size: NA
J: TRBJ2-2
DNA: TGTGCCAGCAGGAGGGGAGTGGGAGGGACAACCGGGGAGCTGTTTTTT
CDR3: CASRRGVGGTTGELFF

D: NA
V: TRBV6-5
size: NA
J: TRBJ1-1
DNA: TGTGCCAGCAGTTACTCAAGTACAGGGAAGGTGACTGAAGCTTTCTTT
CDR3: CASSYSSTGKVTEAFF

D: NA
V: TRBV5-8
size: few
J: TRBJ1-1
DNA: TGTGCCAGCAGCTTTCTCTCCTTTGGGGGGGACACTGAAGCTTTCTTT
CDR3: CASSFLSFGGDTEAFF

D: NA
V: TRBV19
size: NA
J: TRBJ1-4
DNA: TGTGCCAGTAGTATTCACGAGTCGGGATCTGAAAAACTGTTTTTT
CDR3: CASSIHESGSEKLFF

D: NA
V: TRBV27
size: once
J: TRBJ2-1
DNA: TGTGCCAGCGGGCCTGAACTTAGCTCCTACAATGAGCAGTTCTTC
CDR3: CASGPELSSYNEQFF

D: NA
V: TRBV21-1
size: NA
J: TRBJ2-7
DNA: TGTGCCAGCCCTCGGTGGGAGCAGTACTTC
CDR3: CASPRWEQYF

D: NA
V: TRBV28
size: once
J: TRBJ1-6
DNA: TGTGCCAGCAGTTTAGGAGACAGCTGGAATTCACCCCTCCACTTT
CDR3: CASSLGDSWNSPLHF

D: TRBD1
V: TRBV2
size: once
J: TRBJ2-7
DNA: TGTGCCAGCATAGAATGGGACAGCCTCCGGGAGCAGTACTTC
CDR3: CASIEWDSLREQYF

D: TRBD2
V: TRBV29-1
size: NA
J: TRBJ2-7
DNA: TGCAGCGTTGAATTCGGGGGGTCGGCCTACGAGCAGTACTTC
CDR3: CSVEFGGSAYEQYF

D: NA
V: TRBV4-2
size: NA
J: TRBJ2-3
DNA: TGTGCCAGCAGCCTTTCCCTTAGCGGCCCCGAAAGCACAGATACGCAGTATTTT
CDR3: CASSLSLSGPESTDTQYF

D: TRBD1
V: TRBV18
size: NA
J: TRBJ1-5
DNA: TGTGCCAGCTCCTCAACAGGGGGCTTGGTTCAGCCCCAGCATTTT
CDR3: CASSSTGGLVQPQHF

D: TRBD2
V: TRBV28
size: NA
J: TRBJ2-3
DNA: TGTGCCAGCAGTCCACTCTCTAGCGGAGATACGCAGTATTTT
CDR3: CASSPLSSGDTQYF

D: TRBD1
V: TRBV5-4
size: NA
J: TRBJ2-5
DNA: TGTGCCAGCAGCTTGGTTGGACAGGGGGTGGAGACCCAGTACTTC
CDR3: CASSLVGQGVETQYF

D: NA
V: TRBV6-1
size: once
J: TRBJ2-3
DNA: TGTGCCAGCAAGGAGGGGGACAGTTCAGCTGGACCGCAGTATTTT
CDR3: CASKEGDSSAGPQYF

D: NA
V: TRBV6-5
size: once
J: TRBJ1-2
DNA: TGTGCCAGCAGTCGGAGACAGGCAGCTAACTATGGCTACACCTTC
CDR3: CASSRRQAANYGYTF

D: TRBD1
V: TRBV6-6
size: few
J: TRBJ1-2
DNA: TGTGCCAGCAGCGATACAGGGGGCTATGGCTACACCTTC
CDR3: CASSDTGGYGYTF

D: NA
V: TRBV21-1
size: NA
J: TRBJ1-5
DNA: TGTGCCAGCAGGCCTCGGGAGCCCCAGCATTTT
CDR3: CASRPREPQHF

D: NA
V: TRBV7-2
size: once
J: TRBJ2-1
DNA: TGTGCCAGCAGCCCGGCCCGTGGCAGGGGAAATGAGCAGTTCTTC
CDR3: CASSPARGRGNEQFF

D: NA
V: TRBV2
size: NA
J: TRBJ1-5
DNA: TGTGCCAGCACGACAGCCAATCAGCCCCAGCATTTT
CDR3: CASTTANQPQHF

D: NA
V: TRBV27
size: NA
J: TRBJ2-7
DNA: TGTGCCAGCAGTTTAGTTCCCCTATCCTACGAGCAGTACTTC
CDR3: CASSLVPLSYEQYF

D: TRBD2
V: TRBV7-2
size: few
J: TRBJ2-5
DNA: TGTGCCAGCAGCCCCCCCGGGCTAGCGGGGCTGATGGGAGAGACCCAGTACTTC
CDR3: CASSPPGLAGLMGETQYF

D: NA
V: TRBV6-5
size: NA
J: TRBJ2-7
DNA: TGTGCCAGCACAGGGCCCGGCGAGCAGTACTTC
CDR3: CASTGPGEQYF

D: NA
V: TRBV19
size: NA
J: TRBJ1-2
DNA: TGTGCCAGTCTGGGTAGAGGGCAGAACTATGGCTACACCTTC
CDR3: CASLGRGQNYGYTF

D: NA
V: TRBV11-2
size: once
J: TRBJ1-5
DNA: TGTGCCAGCAGCCAAAATAGCAATCAGCCCCAGCATTTT
CDR3: CASSQNSNQPQHF

D: TRBD1
V: TRBV18
size: NA
J: TRBJ1-1
DNA: TGTGCCAGCTCACCCAGACAGGGGGCTAGGAACACTGAAGCTTTCTTT
CDR3: CASSPRQGARNTEAFF

D: NA
V: TRBV29-1
size: NA
J: TRBJ1-1
DNA: TGCAGCGTGAAACAGGGTTTGTTAGCTTTCTTT
CDR3: CSVKQGLLAFF

D: TRBD1
V: TRBV10-1
size: NA
J: TRBJ1-4
DNA: TGCGCCAGCAGTGGTGGACAGGGGCTTGAAAAACTGTTTTTT
CDR3: CASSGGQGLEKLFF

D: TRBD2
V: TRBV5-1
size: NA
J: TRBJ2-3
DNA: TGCGCCAGCTCGGGGGGGCGGACGTATACGCAGTATTTT
CDR3: CASSGGRTYTQYF

D: NA
V: TRBV5-1
size: NA
J: TRBJ1-6
DNA: TGCGCCAGCAACGGGGGGGGCAGAAGCAATTCACCCCTCCACTTT
CDR3: CASNGGGRSNSPLHF

D: TRBD1
V: TRBV18
size: once
J: TRBJ1-4
DNA: TGTGCCAGCTCACCGCTAATGACAGGGGATTTTGAAAAACTGTTTTTT
CDR3: CASSPLMTGDFEKLFF

D: NA
V: TRBV14
size: few
J: TRBJ1-1
DNA: TGTGCCAGCAGCTCAGGGTTAGGGACTGAAGCTTTCTTT
CDR3: CASSSGLGTEAFF

D: TRBD1
V: TRBV5-1
size: few
J: TRBJ1-1
DNA: TGCGCCAGCAGCAAACTTGGGACAGGGGGAGGGGGGTCTGAAGCTTTCTTT
CDR3: CASSKLGTGGGGSEAFF

D: NA
V: TRBV7-6
size: NA
J: TRBJ2-1
DNA: TGTGCCAGCAGCTTACCCGCAGGGAATGAGCAGTTCTTC
CDR3: CASSLPAGNEQFF

D: TRBD1
V: TRBV7-3
size: NA
J: TRBJ2-1
DNA: TGTGCCAGCAGCTTTGCAGGGGGACGATACAATGAGCAGTTCTTC
CDR3: CASSFAGGRYNEQFF